This T cell receptor beta chain was sequenced in a study of neurological immune-mediated disorders. Study overall: There were about 35 multiple sclerosis patients. Of these, 31 had relapsing-remitting MS and 3 had secondary progressive MS. Notes on the study in general: The absence of any CDR3 amino acid sequence shared by expanded clones across subjects suggests that repertoires were private in all groups.

Germline V gene lookup returns CDR1 SGHTA and CDR2 FQGNSA. With 6 bases clipped from V and 3 bases from J, the junction kept 6 bases outside the gene matches. This CDR3 is built from 14 residues. Concerning this clonotype: What it binds is not known.

The authors produced cDNA by 5'RACE using 10-nucleotide random UMIs. From 15-18 subjects, over 180 million TCR-beta sequences were obtained in each sequencing run. TCRdb reprocessed the 5' RACE reads via MiXCR and lists one record per CDR3 protein. The profile shows 85,000 to 90,000 distinct CDR3 sequences, roughly 3.2% of them singletons. Input material: PBMCs. This sequence joins TRBV7-2 and TRBJ2-7, with 9 bases aligning to TRBD2. The sequence derives from a woman between 45 and 65 years old with multiple sclerosis. CDR3 amino acids: CASRTAGGYYEQYF. The CDR3 region has the DNA TGTGCCAGCAGGACAGCGGGGGGCTACTACGAGCAGTACTTC. Drawing the rest from reference TRBV7-2 and TRBJ2-7, the complete variable domain is GAGVSQSPSNKVTEKGKDVELRCDPISGHTALYWYRQSLGQGLEFLIYFQGNSAPDKSGLPSDRFSAERTGGSVSTLTIQRTQQEDSAVYLCASRTAGGYYEQYFGPGTRLTVT.